These 14 T cell receptor beta chains came from one sample sequenced in a study of cytomegalovirus exposure and HLA in healthy donors (dated by TCRdb to 2015 to 2018). Libraries were prepared through the immunoSEQ multiplex PCR assay. For the multiplex PCR, a mixture combining 60 forward primers for TCR Vbeta segments and 13 reverse primers for TCR Jbeta segments was used. TCRdb limited this immuneACCESS table to in-frame rearrangements with V and J called. A share of clones is missing; checked studies link under half to unresolved V genes, and the rest is unexplained. The sample table holds over 85,000 clones, of which roughly 86% were seen once. Approximately 1.8% of the sample comes from the top ten. Sequenced input: PBMCs. Every receptor here comes from a man aged 40-49 years in good health and CMV-seronegative.

The chain is built from TRBV28 and TRBJ1-1; 10 bases are a match to TRBD1. The V gene end was trimmed by 3 bases and the J gene end by 4 bases; junction bases not matched to a gene: 5. The germline CDR1 and CDR2 sequences are MDHEN and SYDVKM. The CDR3 is 15 amino acids. As DNA, the CDR3 is TGTGCCAGCAGTTTGAGGACAGGGGGGAGCACTGAAGCTTTCTTT. Its translation is CASSLRTGGSTEAFF.

The sample holds one count of this clone. This chain connects TRBV29-1 to TRBJ1-1, with D perhaps TRBD1 (6 bases). V lost 4 bases, J lost 9 bases, and 24 bases lay in between. The CDR3 contains 15 residues. Germline V gene data show CDR1 as SQVTM and CDR2 as ANQGSEA. The CDR3 reads CSVGGGRGPVEKAFF. CDR3 nucleotide sequence: TGCAGCGTTGGAGGGGGGAGGGGACCGGTAGAGAAAGCTTTCTTT.

The CDR3 DNA follows: TGTGCCAGCCGACAGGGAACTAACTATGGCTACACCTTC. It is translated as CASRQGTNYGYTF. This chain joins TRBV6-5 and TRBJ1-2, with 7 bases identical to TRBD1. The CDR3 is 13 residues long. Trimming at V came to 8 bases and at J to 0 bases, leaving 3 bases not matched to a gene. Per the germline V gene, CDR1 is MNHEY and CDR2 is SVGAGI.

The rearrangement links TRBV5-1 to TRBJ1-4; 8 nucleotides line up with TRBD1. V lost 0 bases and J lost 10; bases outside the gene matches: 5. The germline gives CDR1 SGHRS, CDR2 YFSETQ. CDR3 length: 14 residues. CDR3 nucleotide sequence: TGCGCCAGCAGCTTGGGAGGACAGGGCGGAAAACTGTTTTTT. This sequence encodes CASSLGGQGGKLFF.

This chain joins TRBV5-4 and TRBJ2-2; 8 positions agree with TRBD1. Germline trimming cut 4 bases from V and 1 base from J; bases unmatched to any gene: 6. CDR1 is SGHNT and CDR2 is YYREEE in the germline V gene (reference sequence). The CDR3 is made up of 16 amino acids. The CDR3 region has the DNA TGTGCCAGCAGCCGGAGACAGGGGAGGAACACCGGGGAGCTGTTTTTT. It translates to CASSRRQGRNTGELFF.

The V call is TRBV4-3, the J call TRBJ1-5, with D tentatively TRBD1 (6 bases). Germline V lookup: CDR1 LGHNA, CDR2 YSLEER. V shed 1 base and J shed 7 bases, with 14 bases lying between them. This CDR3 is 15 amino acids long. This chain's CDR3 is CASSQGWGGTQPQHF. CDR3 coding DNA: TGCGCCAGCAGCCAAGGTTGGGGGGGCACCCAGCCCCAGCATTTT.

The CDR3 sequence is CASSQEGAAQGSPLHF. Here the CDR3 DNA reads TGCGCCAGCAGCCAAGAGGGGGCAGCCCAGGGGTCACCCCTCCACTTT. The chain carries TRBV4-1 and TRBJ1-6, with D perhaps matching TRBD1 (6 bases). The germline gives CDR1 MGHRA, CDR2 YSYEKL. V was clipped by 0 bases and J by 10 bases, with 16 bases between them. This CDR3 spans 16 amino acids.

The V gene is TRBV28, the J gene TRBJ1-5, with 7 bases aligning to TRBD1. Germline CDR1 is MDHEN and CDR2 is SYDVKM. V lost 4 bases, J lost 2 bases, and 5 bases stayed unmatched. The CDR3 has 15 amino acids. The chain's CDR3 is CASSSDRVGNQPQHF. The CDR3 coding sequence is TGTGCCAGCAGTTCTGACAGGGTGGGCAATCAGCCCCAGCATTTT. Full variable domain (outside the CDR3, taken from reference TRBV28 and TRBJ1-5): DVKVTQSSRYLVKRTGEKVFLECVQDMDHENMFWYRQDPGLGLRLIYFSYDVKMKEKGDIPEGYSVSREKKERFSLILESASTNQTSMYLCASSSDRVGNQPQHFGDGTRLSIL.

This chain links TRBV7-3 with TRBJ2-5; 7 nucleotides match TRBD2. The CDR3 is 15 residues long. The V and J ends lost 5 bases and 2 bases, in that order; junction bases with no gene match: 8. The V gene's germline CDR1 is SGHTA and CDR2 FQGTGA. The CDR3 nucleotides read TGTGCCAGCAGCCTAAGACTAGCCTCTCAAGAGACCCAGTACTTC. Protein sequence: CASSLRLASQETQYF.

The V gene is TRBV7-9, the J gene TRBJ2-3, with 8 nucleotides matching TRBD2. Germline CDR1 is SEHNR and CDR2 is FQNEAQ (reference sequence). The CDR3 is 14 residues long. Trimming took 5 bases from V and 3 from J; bases not matched to a gene: 4. CDR3 region: CASSPGGGTDTQYF. CDR3 nucleotides: TGTGCCAGCAGCCCCGGGGGGGGAACAGATACGCAGTATTTT.

This chain links TRBV2 with TRBJ1-5; the D is unclear. V was trimmed by 6 bases and J by 1 base, leaving 7 bases between them. Germline V gene lookup returns CDR1 SNHLY and CDR2 FYNNEI. CDR3 size: 13 residues. CDR3 protein: CASSPQSNQPQHF. The DNA for the CDR3 is TGTGCCAGCAGCCCACAGAGCAATCAGCCCCAGCATTTT.

In regard to this clone: The same CDR3 can be traced to other DNA sequences in this sample. The chain links TRBV5-1 to TRBJ2-3; D is possibly TRBD2 (7 bases). Trimming removed 2 bases from V and 1 base from J, with 11 bases in between. The CDR3 contains 15 residues. Germline loops: CDR1 SGHRS, CDR2 YFSETQ. The CDR3: CASSLGGGGTDTQYF. The CDR3 DNA follows: TGCGCCAGCAGCTTAGGGGGGGGAGGCACAGATACGCAGTATTTT.

The chain is built from TRBV5-1 and TRBJ2-1, with a weak D call TRBD1 (6 bases). This CDR3 comprises 14 residues. Germline V gives CDR1 SGHRS, CDR2 YFSETQ. V gave up 2 bases and J gave up 5 bases, with 11 bases separating them. In DNA form, the CDR3 reads TGCGCCAGCAGCTTCGGACAGAGTAACAATGAGCAGTTCTTC. It translates to CASSFGQSNNEQFF.

This clone was seen only once. This chain connects TRBV4-3 to TRBJ1-1; D call uncertain. The CDR3 has 14 amino acids. Germline V gene lookup returns CDR1 LGHNA and CDR2 YSLEER. Trimming took off 0 bases at V and 1 base at J, with 6 bases between the two ends. CDR3 protein: CASSQDPWNTEAFF. CDR3 coding DNA: TGCGCCAGCAGCCAAGATCCCTGGAACACTGAAGCTTTCTTT.